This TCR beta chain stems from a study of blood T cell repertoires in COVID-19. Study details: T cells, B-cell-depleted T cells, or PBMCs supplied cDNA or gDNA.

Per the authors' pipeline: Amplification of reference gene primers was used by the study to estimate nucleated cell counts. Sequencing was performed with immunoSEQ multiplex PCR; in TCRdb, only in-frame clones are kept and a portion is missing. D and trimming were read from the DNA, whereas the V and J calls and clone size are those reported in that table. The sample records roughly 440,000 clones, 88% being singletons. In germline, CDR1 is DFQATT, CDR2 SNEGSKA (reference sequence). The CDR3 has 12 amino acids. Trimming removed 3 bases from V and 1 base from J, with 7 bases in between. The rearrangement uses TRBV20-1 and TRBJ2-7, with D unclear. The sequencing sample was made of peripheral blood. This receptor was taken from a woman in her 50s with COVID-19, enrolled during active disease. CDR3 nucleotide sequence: TGCAGTGCTAGTCCAGTATCCTACGAGCAGTACTTC. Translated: CSASPVSYEQYF.